This record covers a single TCR beta chain. This sample is part of a study of blood T cell repertoires in COVID-19. Sequencing was performed with immunoSEQ multiplex PCR; in TCRdb, only in-frame clones are kept and a portion is missing. Of around 170,000 clones in the sample, about 91% were seen once. Germline-derived CDR1 and CDR2 are MDHEN and SYDVKM. Between the trimmed V and J ends, which lost 8 bases and 0 bases, there was a span of 10 bases. This CDR3 spans 13 amino acids. The sequence was obtained from a woman in her twenties or thirties with acute or convalescent COVID-19. The J gene is TRBJ1-1, the V gene TRBV28; TRBD1 might be the D (5 bases). The sequencing sample was made of peripheral blood. The CDR3 nucleotides read TGTGCCAGCGGGGCTCACATGAACACTGAAGCTTTCTTT. It codes for CASGAHMNTEAFF.